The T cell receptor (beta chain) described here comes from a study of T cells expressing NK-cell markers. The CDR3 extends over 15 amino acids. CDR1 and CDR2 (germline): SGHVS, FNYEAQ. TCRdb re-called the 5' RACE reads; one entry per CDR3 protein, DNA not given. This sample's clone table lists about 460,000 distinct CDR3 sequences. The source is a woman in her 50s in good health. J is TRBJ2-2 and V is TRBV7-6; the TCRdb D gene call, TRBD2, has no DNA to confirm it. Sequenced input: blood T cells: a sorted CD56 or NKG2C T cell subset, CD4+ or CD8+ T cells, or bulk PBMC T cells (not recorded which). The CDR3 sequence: CASSFGGRETGELFF. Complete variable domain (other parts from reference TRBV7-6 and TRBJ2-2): GAGVSQSPRYKVTKRGQDVALRCDPISGHVSLYWYRQALGQGPEFLTYFNYEAQQDKSGLPNDRFSAERPEGSISTLTIQRTEQRDSAMYRCASSFGGRETGELFFGEGSRLTVL.